The subject of this entry is one T cell receptor beta chain. The V gene end was trimmed by 0 bases and the J gene end by 6 bases; junction bases not matched to a gene: 1. The CDR3 totals 15 residues. Germline-derived CDR1 and CDR2 are PRHDT and FYEKMQ (reference sequence). The method was immunoSEQ multiplex PCR; TCRdb's version includes in-frame clones alone and lacks a portion of them. The data show about 12,000 clones, with approximately 35% seen just once and more than 2.5% held by the top ten. Plating of around 200,000 CFSE-labeled responder cells was done together with around 200,000 irradiated, violet-dye-labeled stimulator cells. These data belong to a study of graft-versus-host responses after intestinal transplantation. Study as a whole: Transplant types were multivisceral, liver-intestinal, or isolated intestinal. The whole recipient group had anti-thymocyte globulin induction followed by tacrolimus and steroids for roughly three years. Study-wide findings and caveats: The recipient marrow held GvH clones, and some of them showed up first in ileum or blood.

Sequences were derived from alloreactive CD8+ T cells from a mixed lymphocyte reaction culture, sampled before intestinal transplant. Subset meaning: CFSE-low proliferating T cells sorted from roughly 6-day pre-transplant mixed lymphocyte reaction (GvH or HvG direction). The sequence was collected from a human patient who received an intestinal transplant. The chain combines TRBV13 with TRBJ2-2; 10 nucleotides match TRBD2. The CDR3 nucleotides are TGTGCCAGCAGCTTAGGACTAGCGGGGCCCGGGGAGCTGTTTTTT. It is translated as CASSLGLAGPGELFF.